Sequencing of this T cell receptor beta chain was carried out in a study of blood T cell repertoires in COVID-19. Residents of 20 to 25 US areas, aged about 18 to 95 years, made up the participants. Participants were placed into cohorts based on the clinical history they reported. The study recruited exposed participants who had met a COVID-19 case within 2 weeks before entry. Original data processing: The authors estimated nucleated cell counts from reference gene primer amplification. Sequenced by immunoSEQ multiplex PCR; TCRdb stores in-frame clones only, minus some. From that table come the V and J calls and clone size; the DNA was used to work out D and trimming. The sample records 200,000 to 250,000 clones, approximately 83% being singletons. The sequenced material came from PBMCs or T cells enriched from blood (not recorded which). This TCR was recovered from a woman aged 50 to 65 who had been exposed to COVID-19.

The CDR3 reads CASSLGAEEGYTF. CDR3 DNA: TGCGCCAGCAGCCTAGGGGCAGAGGAGGGCTACACCTTC. The genes are TRBV4-1 and TRBJ1-2; tentatively, D is TRBD1 (5 bases). Trimming shortened V by 4 bases and J by 8 bases, and 14 bases separated the two germline ends. The CDR3 is made up of 13 amino acids. CDR1 MGHRA and CDR2 YSYEKL come from the germline V gene.